This T cell receptor beta chain was profiled in a study of shared clonotypes between healthy human individuals. Whole-study findings and limits: Naive subsets, compared against memory subsets, generally had larger estimated richness values.

Comments on this clone: What it binds is not known.

The method was immunoSEQ multiplex PCR; TCRdb's version includes in-frame clones alone and lacks a portion of them. The data show about 1 million clones, about three quarters seen once. Donors had no recently reported acute infections or vaccinations and were HIV-negative. Partitioning of CD4+ cells yielded a CD45RA+ naive subset and a CD45RA-negative memory subset. The germline V gene encodes CDR1 SQVTM and CDR2 ANQGSEA. V shed 4 bases and J shed 5 bases, with 12 bases lying between them. The CDR3 loop spans 13 amino acids. The sample comprised memory CD4+ T cells sorted from blood. The subset is: CD45RA-negative fraction. The chain combines TRBV29-1 with TRBJ2-1; maybe TRBD2 (5 bases). This receptor was taken from a man younger than 35 in good health. The CDR3: CSVGAVGDNEQFF. DNA for the CDR3: TGCAGCGTTGGAGCGGTTGGGGACAATGAGCAGTTCTTC.